These T cell receptor beta chains were read from a single sample in a study of blood T cell repertoires in COVID-19. The assay was immunoSEQ multiplex PCR, and TCRdb's table has in-frame clones only and misses some. The sample carries hundreds of thousands of clones, 65% to 90% recorded once. Sequencing was performed on peripheral blood. Receptor source: a human donor in a cohort sampled during active COVID-19. Both conserved end residues are part of each CDR3. A D gene is named only where the DNA matches it firmly. The size of a clone is reported for some rows only, either as once, few or many, or as a class for expanded clones.

j_call d_call v_call cdr3_length clone_size cdr3_nt cdr3_aa
TRBJ1-1 TRBD1 TRBV5-4 18 once TGTGCCAGCAGCGGGGGACGGGACAGGGTTGATATGAACACTGAAGCTTTCTTT CASSGGRDRVDMNTEAFF
TRBJ1-5 TRBD1 TRBV6-5 12 once TGTGCCAGTCGGACAGGGAATCAGCCCCAGCATTTT CASRTGNQPQHF
TRBJ1-1 - TRBV28 12 few TGTGCCAGCAGTTTAGGGTCCACTAAAACTTTCTTT CASSLGSTKTFF
TRBJ2-1 TRBD2 TRBV29-1 12 - TGCAGCGTTGATAGGACTAGGGATGAGCAGTTCTTC CSVDRTRDEQFF
TRBJ1-5 - TRBV10-2 13 - TGCGCCAGCACCGGGGGGCTCGGTCAGCCCCAGCATTTT CASTGGLGQPQHF
TRBJ2-6 - TRBV19 16 - TGTGCCAGTAGTCTCCGGGGGGCTGGTGGGGCCAACGTCCTGACTTTC CASSLRGAGGANVLTF
TRBJ2-5 TRBD1 TRBV18 14 - TGTGCCAGCTCACTTAGGGACAGACAAGAGACCCAGTACTTC CASSLRDRQETQYF
TRBJ1-5 - TRBV7-2 17 - TGTGCCAGCAGCTTAGTCGGGGTAGGGTATAGCAATCAGCCCCAGCATTTT CASSLVGVGYSNQPQHF
TRBJ2-1 TRBD2 TRBV7-2 17 - TGTGCCAGCAGCTTAGCGGTTGTCGCTAGCGGCCCCAATGAGCAGTTCTTC CASSLAVVASGPNEQFF
TRBJ2-4 - TRBV6-6 12 - TGTGCCAGCAAAGAACCAGCGAACATTCAGTACTTC CASKEPANIQYF